A single sample is the source of the 8 T cell receptor beta chains below, sequenced in a study of cytomegalovirus exposure and HLA in healthy donors. PCR involved 60 Vbeta and 13 Jbeta primers. Repertoires were generated with immunoSEQ multiplex PCR, while TCRdb's copy carries only in-frame clones and drops some. In the table there are around 62,000 clones, roughly 75% of which are singletons. Sequenced sample: PBMCs. Receptors originate from a man aged 55 to 70 in good health and CMV-seropositive.

The chain links TRBV11-3 to TRBJ2-7, with a tentative D call TRBD2 (5 bases). The CDR3 contains 16 residues. Trimming pared 3 bases from V and 0 bases from J, leaving 15 bases between. CDR1 and CDR2 from the germline V gene are SGHNT and YENEEA. CDR3 residues: CASSLSRELYSYEQYF. CDR3 DNA sequence: TGTGCCAGCAGCTTGTCGAGGGAACTCTACTCCTACGAGCAGTACTTC. Based on the CDR3 plus reference TRBV11-3 and TRBJ2-7, the full variable domain is EAGVVQSPRYKIIEKKQPVAFWCNPISGHNTLYWYLQNLGQGPELLIRYENEEAVDDSQLPKDRFSAERLKGVDSTLKIQPAELGDSAVYLCASSLSRELYSYEQYFGPGTRLTVT.

The rearrangement links TRBV6-1 to TRBJ1-1; 8 nucleotides match TRBD1. The germline V gene encodes CDR1 MNHNS and CDR2 SASEGT. The V and J ends lost 5 bases and 7 bases, in that order; junction bases with no gene match: 6. The CDR3 covers 13 residues. The CDR3, as DNA: TGTGCCAGCAGTCCTGGACAGGGCCGTGAAGCTTTCTTT. This encodes CASSPGQGREAFF.

This clone was picked up a small number of times. This chain connects TRBV7-8 to TRBJ2-1; tentative D call: TRBD1 (6 bases). The germline V gene encodes CDR1 SGHVS and CDR2 FQNEAQ. The CDR3 is 20 residues long. The V end lost 3 bases, the J end lost 4 bases, and 28 bases lay between the germline ends. The CDR3 region has the DNA TGTGCCAGCAGCTTTTATGACAGGTGGGGGCCGTCCGCGGTTTACAATGAGCAGTTCTTC. This encodes CASSFYDRWGPSAVYNEQFF.

V gene TRBV13 combines with J gene TRBJ1-1, with D maybe TRBD1 (5 bases). The germline V gene encodes CDR1 PRHDT and CDR2 FYEKMQ (reference sequence). Trimming took 1 base from V and 1 from J, leaving 7 bases between them. There are 14 residues in the CDR3. The CDR3 bases are TGTGCCAGCAGCTTAGATAGGGGGAACACTGAAGCTTTCTTT. Translating it yields CASSLDRGNTEAFF.

The CDR3 DNA is TGTGCCAGCAGTTCAGTCCCGGGACAGGGGGCCGGGAAGCAGTTCTTC. Its protein is CASSSVPGQGAGKQFF. V is TRBV6-5 and J is TRBJ2-1; 12 nucleotides match TRBD1. V lost 4 bases and J lost 11; bases outside the gene matches: 12. The CDR3 spans 16 residues. Germline CDR1 MNHEY, CDR2 SVGAGI.

The chain has TRBV6-1 and TRBJ2-1; 8 bases match TRBD2. The CDR3 loop spans 15 amino acids. V was pared by 3 bases and J by 5 bases, with 6 bases of the junction left unmatched. Looked up from germline, CDR1 is MNHNS and CDR2 is SASEGT. The DNA of the CDR3 is TGTGCCAGCAGTGAGGCCAGCGGGGGAAACAATGAGCAGTTCTTC. This translates into CASSEASGGNNEQFF.

This clone was detected a few times. V usage is TRBV7-9 and J usage is TRBJ2-7, with TRBD2 matching 9 bases. The CDR3 is 15 residues long. From germline, CDR1 is SEHNR and CDR2 FQNEAQ (reference sequence). V gave up 4 bases and J gave up 9 bases; unmatched junction bases: 13. The CDR3 DNA reads TGTGCCAGCAGCTCCTCCGGTGCTAGCGGGAATGCGCAGTACTTC. Amino acids: CASSSSGASGNAQYF.

CDR3 nucleotides: TGTGCCAGCTCAGGGGGCTCCGCAGATACGCAGTATTTT. It encodes CASSGGSADTQYF. The chain carries TRBV18 and TRBJ2-3; D might be TRBD1 (6 bases). The CDR3 is made up of 13 amino acids. Germline loops: CDR1 KGHSH, CDR2 LQKENI. V lost 5 bases to trimming and J lost 4 bases, with 10 bases between them.